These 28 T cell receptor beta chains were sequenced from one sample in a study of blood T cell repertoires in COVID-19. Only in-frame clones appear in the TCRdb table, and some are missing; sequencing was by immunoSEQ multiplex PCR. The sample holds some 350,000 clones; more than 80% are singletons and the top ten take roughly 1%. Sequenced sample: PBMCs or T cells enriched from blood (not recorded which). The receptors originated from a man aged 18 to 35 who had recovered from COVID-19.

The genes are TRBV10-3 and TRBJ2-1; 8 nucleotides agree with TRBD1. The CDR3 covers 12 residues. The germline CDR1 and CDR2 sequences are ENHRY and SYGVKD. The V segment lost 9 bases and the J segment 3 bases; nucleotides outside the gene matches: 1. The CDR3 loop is CAIGQGYNEQFF. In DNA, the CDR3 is TGTGCCATAGGACAGGGCTACAATGAGCAGTTCTTC.

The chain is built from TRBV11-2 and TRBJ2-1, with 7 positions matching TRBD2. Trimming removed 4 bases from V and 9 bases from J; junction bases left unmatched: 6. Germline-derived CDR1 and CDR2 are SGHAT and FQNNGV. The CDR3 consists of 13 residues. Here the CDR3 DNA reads TGTGCCAGCAGCTCATGGACTAGTGGTGAGCAGTTCTTC. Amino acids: CASSSWTSGEQFF. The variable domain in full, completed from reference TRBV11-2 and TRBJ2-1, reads EAGVAQSPRYKIIEKRQSVAFWCNPISGHATLYWYQQILGQGPKLLIQFQNNGVVDDSQLPKDRFSAERLKGVDSTLKIQPAKLEDSAVYLCASSSWTSGEQFFGPGTRLTVL.

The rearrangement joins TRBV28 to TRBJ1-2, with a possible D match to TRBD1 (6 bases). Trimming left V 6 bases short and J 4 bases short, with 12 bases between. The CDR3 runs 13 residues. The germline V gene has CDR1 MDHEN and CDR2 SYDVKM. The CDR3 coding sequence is TGTGCCAGCAGACCCGGACAGCCCTATGGCTACACCTTC. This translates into CASRPGQPYGYTF.

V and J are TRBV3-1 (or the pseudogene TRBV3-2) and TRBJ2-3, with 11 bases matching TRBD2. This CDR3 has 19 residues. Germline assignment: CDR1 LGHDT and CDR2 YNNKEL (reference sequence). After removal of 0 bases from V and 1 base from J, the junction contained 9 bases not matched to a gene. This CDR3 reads CASSQDTSGTSGRTDTQYF. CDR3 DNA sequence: TGTGCCAGCAGCCAAGATACCTCCGGGACTAGCGGACGCACAGATACGCAGTATTTT.

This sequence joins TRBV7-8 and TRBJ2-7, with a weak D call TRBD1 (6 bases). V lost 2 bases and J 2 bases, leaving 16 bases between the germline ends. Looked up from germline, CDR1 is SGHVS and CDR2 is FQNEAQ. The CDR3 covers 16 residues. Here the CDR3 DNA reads TGTGCCAGCAGCTTAATTTTCGGACAGAGACCCTACGAGCAGTACTTC. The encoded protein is CASSLIFGQRPYEQYF. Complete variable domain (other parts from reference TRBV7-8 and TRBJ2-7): GAGVSQSPRYKVAKRGQDVALRCDPISGHVSLFWYQQALGQGPEFLTYFQNEAQLDKSGLPSDRFFAERPEGSVSTLKIQRTQQEDSAVYLCASSLIFGQRPYEQYFGPGTRLTVT.

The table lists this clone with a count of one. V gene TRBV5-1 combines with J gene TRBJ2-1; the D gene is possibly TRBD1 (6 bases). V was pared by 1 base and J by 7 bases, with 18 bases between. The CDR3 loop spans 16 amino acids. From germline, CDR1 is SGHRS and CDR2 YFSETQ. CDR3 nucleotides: TGCGCCAGCAGCTTGAAAGGCAGGGGCGAGGAGAATGAGCAGTTCTTC. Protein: CASSLKGRGEENEQFF.

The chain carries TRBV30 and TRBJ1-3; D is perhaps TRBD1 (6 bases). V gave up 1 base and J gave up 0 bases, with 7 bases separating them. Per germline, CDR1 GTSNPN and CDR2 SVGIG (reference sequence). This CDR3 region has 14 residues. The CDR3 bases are TGTGCCTGGAGTGCGGACAGCTCTGGAAACACCATATATTTT. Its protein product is CAWSADSSGNTIYF.

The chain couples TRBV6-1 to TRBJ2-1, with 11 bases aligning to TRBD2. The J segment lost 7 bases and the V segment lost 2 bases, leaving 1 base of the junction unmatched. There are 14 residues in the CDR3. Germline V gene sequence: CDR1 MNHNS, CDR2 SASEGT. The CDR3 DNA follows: TGTGCCAGCAGTGAACCTAGCGGGGGGAATGAGCAGTTCTTC. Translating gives CASSEPSGGNEQFF.

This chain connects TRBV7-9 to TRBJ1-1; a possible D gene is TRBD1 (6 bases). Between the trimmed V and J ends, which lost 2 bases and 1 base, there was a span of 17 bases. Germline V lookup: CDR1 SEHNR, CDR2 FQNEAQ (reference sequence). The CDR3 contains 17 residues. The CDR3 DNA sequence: TGTGCCAGCAGCTTATTGGGGTCTCAGGGGACGAACACTGAAGCTTTCTTT. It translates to CASSLLGSQGTNTEAFF. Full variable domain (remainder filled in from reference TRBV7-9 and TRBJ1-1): DTGVSQNPRHKITKRGQNVTFRCDPISEHNRLYWYRQTLGQGPEFLTYFQNEAQLEKSRLLSDRFSAERPKGSFSTLEIQRTEQGDSAMYLCASSLLGSQGTNTEAFFGQGTRLTVV.

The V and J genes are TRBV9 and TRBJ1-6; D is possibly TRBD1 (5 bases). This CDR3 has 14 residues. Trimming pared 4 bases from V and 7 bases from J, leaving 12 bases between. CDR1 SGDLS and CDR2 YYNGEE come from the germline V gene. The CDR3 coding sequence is TGTGCCAGCAGCCACGACAGACTGAATTCACCCCTCCACTTT. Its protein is CASSHDRLNSPLHF.

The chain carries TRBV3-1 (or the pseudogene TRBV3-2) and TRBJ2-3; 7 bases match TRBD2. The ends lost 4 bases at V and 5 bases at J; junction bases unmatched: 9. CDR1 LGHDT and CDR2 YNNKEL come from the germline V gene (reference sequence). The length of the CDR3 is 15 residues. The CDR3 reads CASSLSGPAGDTQYF. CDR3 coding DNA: TGTGCCAGCAGCCTTAGCGGGCCTGCTGGAGATACGCAGTATTTT.

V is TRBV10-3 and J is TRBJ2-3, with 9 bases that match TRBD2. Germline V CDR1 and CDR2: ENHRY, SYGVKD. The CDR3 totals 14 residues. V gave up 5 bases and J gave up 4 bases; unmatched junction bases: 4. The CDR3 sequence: CAISLRTSADTQYF. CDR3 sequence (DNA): TGTGCCATCAGTTTGAGGACTAGCGCAGATACGCAGTATTTT.

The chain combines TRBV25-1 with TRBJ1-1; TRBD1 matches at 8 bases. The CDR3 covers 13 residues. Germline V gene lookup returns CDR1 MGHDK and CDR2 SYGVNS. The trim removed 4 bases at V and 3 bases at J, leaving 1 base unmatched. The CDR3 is CASSADRDTEAFF. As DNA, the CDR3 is TGTGCCAGCAGTGCGGACAGGGACACTGAAGCTTTCTTT.

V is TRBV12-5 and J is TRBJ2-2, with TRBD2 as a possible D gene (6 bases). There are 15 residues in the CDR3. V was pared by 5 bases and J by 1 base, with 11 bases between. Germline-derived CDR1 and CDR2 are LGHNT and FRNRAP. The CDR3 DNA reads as TGTGCTAGTGGTCCCTCCGGGGGGAACACCGGGGAGCTGTTTTTT. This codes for CASGPSGGNTGELFF.

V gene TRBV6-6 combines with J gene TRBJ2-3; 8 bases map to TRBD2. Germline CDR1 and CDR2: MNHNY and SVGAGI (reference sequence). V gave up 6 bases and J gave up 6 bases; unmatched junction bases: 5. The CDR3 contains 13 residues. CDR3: CASRLAGSDTQYF. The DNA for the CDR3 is TGTGCCAGCAGATTAGCGGGGAGTGATACGCAGTATTTT.

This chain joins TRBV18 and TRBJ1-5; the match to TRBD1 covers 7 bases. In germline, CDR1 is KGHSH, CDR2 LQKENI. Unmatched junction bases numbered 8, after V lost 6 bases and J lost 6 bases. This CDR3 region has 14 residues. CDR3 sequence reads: CASSTDRFGQPQHF. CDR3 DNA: TGTGCCAGCTCGACGGACAGGTTCGGTCAGCCCCAGCATTTT.

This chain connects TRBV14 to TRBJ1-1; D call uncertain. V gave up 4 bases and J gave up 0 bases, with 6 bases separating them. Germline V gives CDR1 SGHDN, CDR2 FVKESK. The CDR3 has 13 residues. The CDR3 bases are TGTGCCAGCAGCCCTCACATGAACACTGAAGCTTTCTTT. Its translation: CASSPHMNTEAFF.

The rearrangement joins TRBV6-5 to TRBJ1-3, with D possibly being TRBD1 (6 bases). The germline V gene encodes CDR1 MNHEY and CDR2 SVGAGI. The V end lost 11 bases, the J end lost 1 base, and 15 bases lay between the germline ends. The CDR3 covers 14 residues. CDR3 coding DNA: TGTGCCGCCAGCCAGGGGCTTTCTGGAAACACCATATATTTT. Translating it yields CAASQGLSGNTIYF.

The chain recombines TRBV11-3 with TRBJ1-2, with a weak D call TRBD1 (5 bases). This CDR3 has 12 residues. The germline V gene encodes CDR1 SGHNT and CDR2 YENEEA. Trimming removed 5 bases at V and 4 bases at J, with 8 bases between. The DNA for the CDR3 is TGTGCCAGCAGCCGGGGGGGCTATGGCTACACCTTC. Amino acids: CASSRGGYGYTF.

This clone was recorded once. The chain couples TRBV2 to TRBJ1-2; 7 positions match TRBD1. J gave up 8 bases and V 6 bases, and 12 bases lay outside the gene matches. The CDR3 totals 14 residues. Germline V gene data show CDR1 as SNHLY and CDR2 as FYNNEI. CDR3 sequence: CASRRDSLSQGYTF. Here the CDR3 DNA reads TGTGCCAGCAGACGGGACAGCCTCTCTCAGGGCTACACCTTC.

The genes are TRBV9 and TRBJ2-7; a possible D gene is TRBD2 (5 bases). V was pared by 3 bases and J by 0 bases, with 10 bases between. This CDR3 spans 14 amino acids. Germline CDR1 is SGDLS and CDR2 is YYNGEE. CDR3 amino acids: CASSGGMTSYEQYF. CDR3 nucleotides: TGTGCCAGCAGCGGAGGGATGACCTCCTACGAGCAGTACTTC.

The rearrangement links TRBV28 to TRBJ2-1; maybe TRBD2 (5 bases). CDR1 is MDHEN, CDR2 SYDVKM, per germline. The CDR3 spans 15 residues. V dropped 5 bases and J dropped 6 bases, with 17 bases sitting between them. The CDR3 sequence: CASSPISGKSNEQFF. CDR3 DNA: TGTGCCAGCAGTCCCATTTCCGGGAAAAGCAATGAGCAGTTCTTC.

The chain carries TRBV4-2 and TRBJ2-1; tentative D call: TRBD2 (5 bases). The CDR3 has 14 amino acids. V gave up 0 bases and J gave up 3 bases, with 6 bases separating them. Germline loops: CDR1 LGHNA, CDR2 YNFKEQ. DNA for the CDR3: TGTGCCAGCAGCCAAGAACGGGACTACAATGAGCAGTTCTTC. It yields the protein CASSQERDYNEQFF.

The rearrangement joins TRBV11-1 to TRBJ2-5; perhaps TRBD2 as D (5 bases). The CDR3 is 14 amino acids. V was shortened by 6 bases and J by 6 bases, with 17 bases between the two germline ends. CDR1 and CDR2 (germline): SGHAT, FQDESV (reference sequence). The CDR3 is CASSSGLDSKTQYF. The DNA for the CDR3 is TGTGCCAGCAGTTCTGGACTGGACTCAAAGACCCAGTACTTC.

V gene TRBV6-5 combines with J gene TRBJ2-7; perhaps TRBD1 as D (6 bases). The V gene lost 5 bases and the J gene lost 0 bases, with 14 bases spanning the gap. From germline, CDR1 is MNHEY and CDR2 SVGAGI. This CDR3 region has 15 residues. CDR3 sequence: CASSTTGNSSYEQYF. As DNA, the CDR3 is TGTGCCAGCAGTACTACAGGGAATTCCTCCTACGAGCAGTACTTC.

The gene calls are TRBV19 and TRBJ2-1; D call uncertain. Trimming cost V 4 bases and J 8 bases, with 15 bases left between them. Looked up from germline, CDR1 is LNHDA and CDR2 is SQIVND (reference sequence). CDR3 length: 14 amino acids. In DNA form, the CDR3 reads TGTGCCAGTAGTAAACCCGGGTCAATTGATGAGCAGTTCTTC. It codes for CASSKPGSIDEQFF. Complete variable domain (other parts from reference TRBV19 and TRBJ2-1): DGGITQSPKYLFRKEGQNVTLSCEQNLNHDAMYWYRQDPGQGLRLIYYSQIVNDFQKGDIAEGYSVSREKKESFPLTVTSAQKNPTAFYLCASSKPGSIDEQFFGPGTRLTVL.

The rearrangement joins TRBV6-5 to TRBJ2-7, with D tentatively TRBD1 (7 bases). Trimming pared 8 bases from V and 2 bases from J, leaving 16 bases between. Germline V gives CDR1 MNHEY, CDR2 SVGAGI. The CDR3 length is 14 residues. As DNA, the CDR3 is TGTGCCAGCGTGATGGGGGGACAGACCTACGAGCAGTACTTC. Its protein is CASVMGGQTYEQYF.

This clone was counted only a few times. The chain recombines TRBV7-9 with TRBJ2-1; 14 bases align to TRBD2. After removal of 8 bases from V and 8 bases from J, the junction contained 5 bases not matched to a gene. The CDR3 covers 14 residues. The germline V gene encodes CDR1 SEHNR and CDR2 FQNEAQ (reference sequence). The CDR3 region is CASLGTSGGYEQFF. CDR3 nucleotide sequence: TGTGCCAGCTTGGGGACTAGCGGGGGATATGAGCAGTTCTTC.